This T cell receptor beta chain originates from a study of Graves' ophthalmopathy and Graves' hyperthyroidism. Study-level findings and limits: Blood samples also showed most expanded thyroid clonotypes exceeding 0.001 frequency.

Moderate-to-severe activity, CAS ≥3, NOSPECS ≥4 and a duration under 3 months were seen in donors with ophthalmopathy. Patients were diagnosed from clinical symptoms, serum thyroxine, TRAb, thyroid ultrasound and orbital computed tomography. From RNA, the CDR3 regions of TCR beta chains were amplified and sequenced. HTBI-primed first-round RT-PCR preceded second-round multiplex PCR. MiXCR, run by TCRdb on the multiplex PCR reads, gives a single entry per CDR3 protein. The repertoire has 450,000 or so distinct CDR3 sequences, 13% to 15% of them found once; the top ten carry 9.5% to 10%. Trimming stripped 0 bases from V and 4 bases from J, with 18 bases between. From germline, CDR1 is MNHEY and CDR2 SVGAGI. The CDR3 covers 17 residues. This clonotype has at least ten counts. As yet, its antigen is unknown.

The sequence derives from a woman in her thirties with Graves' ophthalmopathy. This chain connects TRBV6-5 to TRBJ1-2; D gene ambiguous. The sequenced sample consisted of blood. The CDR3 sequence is CASSYSTTTVGGYGYTF. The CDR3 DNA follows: TGTGCCAGCAGTTACTCGACGACCACCGTTGGAGGCTATGGCTACACCTTC.